One sample yielded the 29 T cell receptor beta chains listed below, sequenced in a study of OX40 agonist ivuxolimab in advanced cancers. Produced via immunoSEQ multiplex PCR; TCRdb's table is partial and in-frame only. The data show roughly 80,000 clones, 65% to 90% seen once. The sequenced sample was CD4+ or CD8+ T cells sorted from blood, obtained in a trial of the OX40 agonist ivuxolimab. The receptor source for this set is an adult with an advanced solid tumor such as melanoma, head and neck, liver or kidney cancer.

The chain carries TRBV4-2 and TRBJ2-2; no definite D call. The V gene lost 0 bases and the J gene lost 0 bases, with 8 bases spanning the gap. CDR1 is LGHNA, CDR2 YNFKEQ, per germline. The CDR3 loop spans 16 amino acids. CDR3 loop: CASSQESQPNTGELFF. The CDR3 DNA follows: TGTGCCAGCAGCCAAGAGTCACAGCCGAACACCGGGGAGCTGTTTTTT.

V and J are TRBV5-1 and TRBJ1-6; unclear D gene. Germline CDR1 and CDR2: SGHRS and YFSETQ. This CDR3 has 15 amino acids. Trimming removed 0 bases at V and 7 bases at J, with 11 bases between. The CDR3 reads CASSLAGGRNSPLHF. The CDR3 DNA is TGCGCCAGCAGCTTGGCCGGTGGCCGGAATTCACCCCTCCACTTT.

This chain joins TRBV7-2 and TRBJ2-1; the match to TRBD1 covers 7 bases. CDR3 length: 15 amino acids. The V gene end was trimmed by 5 bases and the J gene end by 4 bases; junction bases not matched to a gene: 8. Germline assignment: CDR1 SGHTA and CDR2 FQGNSA. The CDR3 reads CASSRDRVLYNEQFF. CDR3 in DNA: TGTGCCAGCAGCCGAGACAGGGTGTTATACAATGAGCAGTTCTTC.

This clone appeared once. The chain has TRBV27 and TRBJ2-3; D not certain. The CDR3 loop spans 15 amino acids. Trimming took off 4 bases at V and 5 bases at J, with 16 bases between the two ends. Germline CDR1 is MNHEY and CDR2 is SMNVEV (reference sequence). The CDR3 here is CASSSSRRPRDTQYF. CDR3 nucleotide sequence: TGTGCCAGCAGTTCCTCGCGGCGTCCAAGAGATACGCAGTATTTT.

This clone occurred once. The genes are TRBV11-2 and TRBJ1-1, with D uncertain. Germline V lookup: CDR1 SGHAT, CDR2 FQNNGV. The CDR3 has 13 amino acids. Trimming removed 3 bases from V and 1 base from J, with 6 bases in between. The CDR3 spells CASSLSQNTEAFF. DNA of the CDR3: TGTGCCAGCAGCTTGAGTCAGAACACTGAAGCTTTCTTT. Filled out from reference TRBV11-2 and TRBJ1-1, the complete variable domain reads EAGVAQSPRYKIIEKRQSVAFWCNPISGHATLYWYQQILGQGPKLLIQFQNNGVVDDSQLPKDRFSAERLKGVDSTLKIQPAKLEDSAVYLCASSLSQNTEAFFGQGTRLTVV.

This clone was counted once. The chain couples TRBV5-4 to TRBJ1-4, with D unclear. Trimming pared 1 base from V and 7 bases from J, leaving 14 bases between. This CDR3 region has 15 residues. CDR1 SGHNT and CDR2 YYREEE come from the germline V gene (reference sequence). The CDR3 here is CASSLSTNLGEKLFF. The CDR3 DNA reads as TGTGCCAGCAGCTTGTCTACGAACCTTGGTGAAAAACTGTTTTTT.

The V gene is TRBV4-3, the J gene TRBJ2-3; 7 nucleotides match TRBD1. Germline lookup yields CDR1 LGHNA and CDR2 YSLEER. With V trimmed by 2 bases and J by 0 bases, 5 bases remained unmatched. The CDR3 is made up of 16 amino acids. The CDR3 sequence is CASSQRQGSSTDTQYF. Written as DNA, the CDR3 is TGCGCCAGCAGCCAACGACAGGGTTCTAGCACAGATACGCAGTATTTT.

CDR3: CASSLTGGLDGYTF. The CDR3 DNA is TGTGCCAGCAGCTTGACAGGGGGCTTGGATGGCTACACCTTC. V and J are TRBV7-2 and TRBJ1-2; 10 bases are a match to TRBD1. Germline loops: CDR1 SGHTA, CDR2 FQGNSA. Trimming at V came to 3 bases and at J to 6 bases, leaving 4 bases not matched to a gene. The CDR3 is 14 residues long.

The chain is built from TRBV9 and TRBJ1-6, with TRBD1 matching 9 bases. The trim removed 2 bases at V and 7 bases at J, leaving 4 bases unmatched. This CDR3 region has 15 residues. Germline assignment: CDR1 SGDLS and CDR2 YYNGEE. The CDR3 region is CASSVTGGKNSPLHF. CDR3 DNA: TGTGCCAGCAGCGTTACAGGGGGCAAGAATTCACCCCTCCACTTT.

V is TRBV5-1 and J is TRBJ2-3, with D possibly matching TRBD2 (7 bases). V lost 10 bases to trimming and J lost 3 bases, with 18 bases between them. Germline CDR1 is SGHRS and CDR2 is YFSETQ. The CDR3 is 14 amino acids. Written as DNA, the CDR3 is TGCGCCGTCGCAAGGGGGGGCCAGACAGATACGCAGTATTTT. Encoded protein: CAVARGGQTDTQYF.

The chain is built from TRBV28 and TRBJ1-1; a possible D gene is TRBD1 (6 bases). The CDR3 runs to 14 residues. Germline CDR1 is MDHEN and CDR2 is SYDVKM. V was trimmed by 6 bases and J by 5 bases, leaving 16 bases between them. Written as DNA, the CDR3 is TGTGCCAGCAGGCCAACACAGGGAGGGACTGAAGCTTTCTTT. This translates into CASRPTQGGTEAFF.

The J gene is TRBJ1-2, the V gene TRBV6-1; 10 bases match TRBD1. Germline V CDR1 and CDR2: MNHNS, SASEGT. CDR3 length: 16 amino acids. Unmatched junction bases numbered 3, after V lost 1 base and J lost 1 base. The CDR3 loop is CASSEVTGGRNYGYTF. The CDR3 coding sequence is TGTGCCAGCAGTGAAGTGACAGGGGGCCGTAACTATGGCTACACCTTC.

The chain combines TRBV19 with TRBJ1-2, with unresolved D. Looked up from germline, CDR1 is LNHDA and CDR2 is SQIVND (reference sequence). Trimming pared 3 bases from V and 7 bases from J, leaving 12 bases between. This CDR3 spans 13 amino acids. DNA of the CDR3: TGTGCCAGTAGTATCTACCCGTCGGGTGGCTACACCTTC. Translation gives CASSIYPSGGYTF.

The V call is TRBV7-6, the J call TRBJ1-4, with 7 nucleotides matching TRBD1. This CDR3 spans 13 amino acids. Germline values: CDR1 SGHVS, CDR2 FNYEAQ. V was clipped by 5 bases and J by 7 bases; unmatched bases: 4. Here the CDR3 reads CASSPGQVEKLFF. CDR3 sequence (DNA): TGTGCCAGCAGCCCTGGACAGGTTGAAAAACTGTTTTTT.

The J gene is TRBJ2-1, the V gene TRBV6-4, with TRBD2 identical over 13 bases. The CDR3 runs 15 residues. The V gene's germline CDR1 is MRHNA and CDR2 SNTAGT. The ends lost 4 bases at V and 6 bases at J; junction bases unmatched: 3. CDR3 sequence: CASSAGTSGINEQFF. Written as DNA, the CDR3 is TGTGCCAGCAGTGCCGGGACTAGCGGGATCAATGAGCAGTTCTTC.

The CDR3 region is CAWTRGLAGLSYNEQFF. The CDR3 coding sequence is TGTGCCTGGACCAGGGGTCTAGCGGGCCTCTCCTACAATGAGCAGTTCTTC. The chain employs TRBV30 and TRBJ2-1; 8 bases match TRBD2. Trimming removed 4 bases from V and 0 bases from J; junction bases left unmatched: 11. Per germline, CDR1 GTSNPN and CDR2 SVGIG (reference sequence). This CDR3 comprises 17 residues.

V is TRBV7-8 and J is TRBJ2-5, with 10 bases fitting TRBD2. CDR1 is SGHVS, CDR2 FQNEAQ, per germline. The CDR3 extends over 16 amino acids. Trimming at V came to 3 bases and at J to 5 bases, leaving 9 bases not matched to a gene. CDR3 residues: CASSFGLADFGETQYF. The DNA for the CDR3 is TGTGCCAGCAGCTTTGGACTAGCGGATTTTGGGGAGACCCAGTACTTC.

The rearrangement joins TRBV4-2 to TRBJ1-2; D perhaps matches TRBD1 (6 bases). CDR1 is LGHNA, CDR2 YNFKEQ, per germline. V was pared by 0 bases and J by 5 bases, with 16 bases between. The CDR3 runs 16 residues. The CDR3 DNA sequence: TGTGCCAGCAGCCAAGAGTCGAGGGGGAGGGATTATGGCTACACCTTC. The encoded protein is CASSQESRGRDYGYTF.

This chain joins TRBV6-1 and TRBJ2-7; D gene uncertain. Germline assignment: CDR1 MNHNS and CDR2 SASEGT. Trimming cost V 5 bases and J 7 bases, with 18 bases left between them. The CDR3 sequence is 14 residues long. CDR3 coding DNA: TGTGCCAGCAGTTATTACGGCTCTACTGGGGAGCAGTACTTC. Protein product: CASSYYGSTGEQYF.

The chain carries TRBV7-8 and TRBJ1-2; D ambiguous. In germline, CDR1 is SGHVS, CDR2 FQNEAQ. The CDR3 length is 14 residues. V lost 1 base to trimming and J lost 5 bases, with 11 bases between them. The CDR3 loop is CASSLDSSGYGYTF. CDR3 DNA sequence: TGTGCCAGCAGCTTAGATTCATCCGGGTATGGCTACACCTTC.

V and J are TRBV9 and TRBJ2-3, with 9 bases matching TRBD2. Per germline, CDR1 SGDLS and CDR2 YYNGEE. The CDR3 extends over 16 amino acids. Losses at the gene ends were 3 bases for V and 2 bases for J; bases not matched to a gene: 7. CDR3 nucleotide sequence: TGTGCCAGCAGCGCCAGACTAGCGGCGTACACAGATACGCAGTATTTT. This encodes CASSARLAAYTDTQYF.

This rearrangement joins TRBV7-7 to TRBJ2-2; 7 positions match TRBD2. Germline assignment: CDR1 SSHAT and CDR2 FNYEAQ (reference sequence). The CDR3 runs 14 residues. The junction had 6 bases not matched to a gene; V was cut back by 5 bases and J by 6 bases. The CDR3 sequence: CASSRLAGSGELFF. The DNA for the CDR3 is TGTGCCAGCAGCCGACTAGCAGGGTCCGGGGAGCTGTTTTTT.

This clone occurred a few times. This chain joins TRBV6-4 and TRBJ2-1, with D perhaps TRBD1 (5 bases). V was trimmed by 7 bases and J by 3 bases, leaving 22 bases between them. The CDR3 extends over 17 amino acids. CDR1 and CDR2 from the germline V gene are MRHNA and SNTAGT. CDR3 sequence reads: CASKDPGANRFYNEQFF. DNA for the CDR3: TGTGCCAGCAAGGACCCTGGGGCTAATCGGTTCTACAATGAGCAGTTCTTC.

This sequence joins TRBV15 and TRBJ1-2; D perhaps matches TRBD1 (5 bases). CDR1 LNHNV and CDR2 YYDKDF come from the germline V gene (reference sequence). The V end was cut by 6 bases, the J end by 4 bases, with 24 bases between. The length of the CDR3 is 17 residues. Written as DNA, the CDR3 is TGTGCCACCAGTTCGCGGATGGGATCGGCAGGGAGCTATGGCTACACCTTC. Encoded protein: CATSSRMGSAGSYGYTF.

V usage is TRBV7-9 and J usage is TRBJ2-3; 7 bases are shared with TRBD1. Germline CDR1 is SEHNR and CDR2 is FQNEAQ (reference sequence). The CDR3 runs 15 residues. Trimming cost V 2 bases and J 2 bases; bases outside gene matches: 4. CDR3 nucleotide sequence: TGTGCCAGCAGCTTAAGGGGGCAATACACAGATACGCAGTATTTT. It is translated as CASSLRGQYTDTQYF.

The CDR3 sequence is CASSLLNEQYF. The CDR3 DNA follows: TGTGCCAGCAGCCTCCTGAACGAGCAGTACTTC. The chain recombines TRBV4-2 with TRBJ2-7; D gene ambiguous. This CDR3 has 11 residues. Trimming removed 4 bases from V and 5 bases from J, with 6 bases in between. Germline CDR1 is LGHNA and CDR2 is YNFKEQ.

This chain links TRBV4-2 with TRBJ1-2; D not certain. V was trimmed by 0 bases and J by 14 bases, leaving 19 bases between them. Germline V gives CDR1 LGHNA, CDR2 YNFKEQ. CDR3 length: 14 amino acids. The CDR3 here is CASSQDFGGRRRTF. The CDR3 bases are TGTGCCAGCAGCCAAGATTTCGGTGGGCGCAGGAGGACCTTC.

The rearrangement links TRBV10-3 to TRBJ2-3, with 7 bases lining up with TRBD2. V gave up 4 bases and J gave up 2 bases; unmatched junction bases: 3. The CDR3 sequence is 14 residues long. Germline values: CDR1 ENHRY, CDR2 SYGVKD. The CDR3 reads CAISGGTNTDTQYF. CDR3 nucleotide sequence: TGTGCCATCAGTGGCGGGACTAACACAGATACGCAGTATTTT.

The rearrangement links TRBV6-5 to TRBJ1-2, with D maybe TRBD1 (5 bases). Trimming removed 5 bases from V and 4 bases from J, with 11 bases in between. The CDR3 is 13 residues long. Germline CDR1 is MNHEY and CDR2 is SVGAGI. The CDR3 spells CASSPREFYGYTF. DNA for the CDR3: TGTGCCAGCAGTCCCAGGGAATTCTATGGCTACACCTTC.